This TCR beta chain was identified during a study of T cells in Graves' hyperthyroidism and ophthalmopathy. Across the study: Before any treatment, at initial diagnosis, peripheral blood was collected.

TCR beta CDR3 sequences were amplified from RNA transcripts. With the HTBI primer set, the TCR CDR3 went through a first round of RT-PCR. MiXCR, applied by TCRdb to the multiplex PCR reads, yields one record per CDR3 protein. The table shows a few hundred thousand distinct CDR3 sequences, with roughly 20% occurring only once. From germline, CDR1 is DFQATT and CDR2 SNEGSKA (reference sequence). Trimming stripped 3 bases from V and 4 bases from J, with 21 bases between. The CDR3 totals 16 residues. The sample comprised blood. This receptor was obtained from a man between 18 and 35 years old with Graves' hyperthyroidism. The chain has TRBV20-1 and TRBJ1-2; the D gene is possibly TRBD1 (5 bases). CDR3 nucleotide sequence: TGCAGTGCTAGGGACCCCTCGCCCCAGGGAGGCTATGGCTACACCTTC. It is translated as CSARDPSPQGGYGYTF.